These 25 T cell receptor beta chains originate from one sample sequenced in a study of metastatic and nonmetastatic thyroid tumors. Thyroid surgery had not been preceded by any treatment in any patient. TCRdb reassembled clones from the PCR reads with MiXCR. The sample yields 50,000 or so clones, over 15% seen once. Sequencing was performed on blood. The receptors originated from a female donor with papillary thyroid cancer or a benign thyroid nodule (not recorded which). Some clones in this sample may be carry-over from other donors' samples.

Concerning this clone itself: Its ends do not fully match the called genes, so a read error is possible. This rearrangement joins TRBV12-3 or TRBV12-4 to TRBJ2-7, with 8 bases matching TRBD2. The length of the CDR3 is 15 residues. CDR3 in DNA: TGTGCCATCAGTTTAGCCCTAGCGGGTCCCTACGAGCAGTACTTC. Translation gives CAISLALAGPYEQYF.

This clone was seen only a few times. The J gene is TRBJ1-6, the V gene TRBV28; D call uncertain. Germline V gives CDR1 MDHEN, CDR2 SYDVKM. This CDR3 region has 12 residues. Trimming shortened V by 5 bases and J by 15 bases, and 14 bases separated the two germline ends. The CDR3: CASSLTPLHLHF. The CDR3 DNA is TGTGCCAGCAGTCTAACACCCCTCCACCTCCACTTT.

The sample holds many counts of this clone. This chain joins TRBV7-3 and TRBJ2-1; 9 nucleotides match TRBD1. Germline V gene sequence: CDR1 SGHTA, CDR2 FQGTGA. The CDR3 loop spans 17 amino acids. Trimming cost V 5 bases and J 0 bases; bases outside gene matches: 8. CDR3 DNA sequence: TGTGCCAGCAGCCCTACCTCGACAGGGGGCTCCTACAATGAGCAGTTCTTC. Protein sequence: CASSPTSTGGSYNEQFF.

In its sample, this clone was seen many times. The chain couples TRBV20-1 to TRBJ2-7, with a tentative D call TRBD2 (6 bases). Germline loops: CDR1 DFQATT, CDR2 SNEGSKA (reference sequence). The CDR3 consists of 14 residues. V shed 3 bases and J shed 2 bases, with 14 bases lying between them. This CDR3 is CSARGGLEAYEQYF. The DNA for the CDR3 is TGCAGTGCTAGGGGGGGACTGGAGGCCTACGAGCAGTACTTC.

The V and J genes are TRBV12-3 or TRBV12-4 and TRBJ2-7; unclear D gene. The CDR3 runs to 13 residues. V was pared by 0 bases and J by 5 bases, with 8 bases between. The CDR3 reads CASSLAQGHEQYF. The CDR3 DNA reads as TGTGCCAGCAGTTTAGCGCAAGGGCACGAGCAGTACTTC.

This clone was observed at least ten times. V gene TRBV28 combines with J gene TRBJ2-7, with a weak D call TRBD2 (5 bases). Germline V gives CDR1 MDHEN, CDR2 SYDVKM. There are 13 residues in the CDR3. Trimming cost V 3 bases and J 5 bases, with 11 bases left between them. CDR3 DNA: TGTGCCAGCAGTTTGAGCGGTCGGGACGAGCAGTACTTC. Encoded protein: CASSLSGRDEQYF.

This clone was detected ten times or more. V and J are TRBV3-1 and TRBJ2-2; 12 bases map to TRBD2. Germline V lookup: CDR1 LGHDT, CDR2 YNNKEL (reference sequence). V was pared by 4 bases and J by 5 bases, with 8 bases of the junction left unmatched. The CDR3 covers 17 residues. The CDR3 protein is CASSPRLAGVGTGELFF. The CDR3 DNA sequence: TGTGCCAGCAGCCCCCGACTAGCGGGAGTCGGAACCGGGGAGCTGTTTTTT.

The genes are TRBV11-2 and TRBJ1-1; D is undetermined. Looked up from germline, CDR1 is SGHAT and CDR2 is FQNNGV. This CDR3 region has 13 residues. CDR3 nucleotides: TGTGAAGGCCGACGCGAGTTCAGAGGAGAAGCTTTCTTT. Translating it yields CEGRREFRGEAFF.

This clone was seen repeatedly, ten times or more. This rearrangement joins TRBV9 to TRBJ2-2, with D unresolved. Germline-derived CDR1 and CDR2 are SGDLS and YYNGEE. This CDR3 is built from 15 residues. With 3 bases removed from V and 2 bases from J, the gap between germline ends came to 11 bases. CDR3 region: CASSEDGSNTGELFF. In DNA form, the CDR3 reads TGTGCCAGCAGCGAGGACGGCAGCAACACCGGGGAGCTGTTTTTT. The complete variable domain, with remaining parts taken from reference TRBV9 and TRBJ2-2, reads DSGVTQTPKHLITATGQRVTLRCSPRSGDLSVYWYQQSLDQGLQFLIQYYNGEERAKGNILERFSAQQFPDLHSELNLSSLELGDSALYFCASSEDGSNTGELFFGEGSRLTVL.

The CDR3 bases are TGTGCCAGCAGTTCTCTAGGCGCCATCTCCTACGAGCAGTACTTC. As protein: CASSSLGAISYEQYF. The chain uses TRBV12-3 or TRBV12-4 and TRBJ2-7; D is undetermined. The CDR3 runs 15 residues. V lost 4 bases, J lost 0 bases, and 13 bases lay in between.

V and J are TRBV27 and TRBJ2-7; 10 nucleotides line up with TRBD2. V was pared by 6 bases and J by 3 bases, with 8 bases of the junction left unmatched. CDR1 is MNHEY, CDR2 SMNVEV, per germline (reference sequence). This CDR3 comprises 15 residues. The CDR3 region is CASRSGLAEIYEQYF. CDR3 sequence (DNA): TGTGCCAGCAGGTCAGGACTAGCGGAAATCTACGAGCAGTACTTC.

This clone was recorded many times. The V gene is TRBV13, the J gene TRBJ1-5, with D unresolved. Between the trimmed V and J ends, which lost 4 bases and 3 bases, there was a span of 10 bases. The CDR3 extends over 14 amino acids. The V gene's germline CDR1 is PRHDT and CDR2 FYEKMQ (reference sequence). The DNA of the CDR3 is TGTGCCAGCAGCTCTGGACCGTCCAATCAGCCCCAGCATTTT. Residues: CASSSGPSNQPQHF. The variable domain in full, completed from reference TRBV13 and TRBJ1-5, reads AAGVIQSPRHLIKEKRETATLKCYPIPRHDTVYWYQQGPGQDPQFLISFYEKMQSDKGSIPDRFSAQQFSDYHSELNMSSLELGDSALYFCASSSGPSNQPQHFGDGTRLSIL.

This clone was seen at least ten times. This chain links TRBV19 with TRBJ1-3, with a weak D call TRBD1 (6 bases). Germline CDR1 is LNHDA and CDR2 is SQIVND (reference sequence). The CDR3 covers 14 residues. Between the trimmed V and J ends, which lost 3 bases and 2 bases, there was a span of 8 bases. CDR3 loop: CASSMDSTGNTIYF. CDR3 nucleotide sequence: TGTGCCAGTAGTATGGACAGCACTGGAAACACCATATATTTT.

This clone was observed at least ten times. The chain has TRBV3-1 and TRBJ1-4; D might be TRBD1 (6 bases). V lost 2 bases and J 9 bases, leaving 7 bases between the germline ends. This CDR3 contains 12 residues. Looked up from germline, CDR1 is LGHDT and CDR2 is YNNKEL (reference sequence). This CDR3 is CASSQWGQKLFF. CDR3 sequence (DNA): TGTGCCAGCAGCCAATGGGGGCAAAAACTGTTTTTT.

This clone was picked up many times. The rearrangement uses TRBV4-1 and TRBJ2-1, with D uncertain. Trimming stripped 3 bases from V and 4 bases from J, with 7 bases between. There are 13 residues in the CDR3. Germline CDR1 MGHRA, CDR2 YSYEKL. CDR3 sequence (DNA): TGCGCCAGCAGCCAGCCCGAGTACAATGAGCAGTTCTTC. This translates into CASSQPEYNEQFF.

This clone occurred many times. This rearrangement joins TRBV11-2 to TRBJ1-1; 9 positions agree with TRBD1. Germline-derived CDR1 and CDR2 are SGHAT and FQNNGV. The CDR3 length is 13 residues. The J segment lost 11 bases and the V segment lost 1 base, leaving 5 bases of the junction unmatched. CDR3 DNA sequence: TGTGCCAGCAGCTTAGGACGACAGGGGGGGGCTTTCTTT. Translation gives CASSLGRQGGAFF.

The chain employs TRBV7-9 and TRBJ2-7; D is unresolved. V lost 7 bases, J lost 3 bases, and 16 bases lay in between. Germline CDR1 SEHNR, CDR2 FQNEAQ (reference sequence). The CDR3 sequence is 14 residues long. The CDR3 here is CASIRLALYYEQYF. In DNA form, the CDR3 reads TGTGCCAGCATTCGACTGGCACTTTACTACGAGCAGTACTTC.

This chain uses TRBV13 with TRBJ2-5; D gene uncertain. The CDR3 consists of 15 residues. V shed 1 base and J shed 5 bases, with 14 bases lying between them. The germline V gene encodes CDR1 PRHDT and CDR2 FYEKMQ (reference sequence). The CDR3 region has the DNA TGTGCCAGCAGCTTAGTAACTTTTTCGTGGGAGACCCAGTACTTC. Translation gives CASSLVTFSWETQYF. Using reference TRBV13 and TRBJ2-5 for the parts outside the CDR3, the full variable domain is AAGVIQSPRHLIKEKRETATLKCYPIPRHDTVYWYQQGPGQDPQFLISFYEKMQSDKGSIPDRFSAQQFSDYHSELNMSSLELGDSALYFCASSLVTFSWETQYFGPGTRLLVL.

This clone has more than one count but fewer than ten. The J gene is TRBJ2-7, the V gene TRBV6-6; 7 positions agree with TRBD1. Germline CDR1 reads MNHNY; CDR2 reads SVGAGI (reference sequence). After removal of 2 bases from V and 2 bases from J, the junction contained 9 bases not matched to a gene. This CDR3 is 16 amino acids long. CDR3: CASSYKGLRGTYEQYF. CDR3 DNA: TGTGCCAGCAGTTACAAGGGTCTCAGGGGGACCTACGAGCAGTACTTC.

Ten or more counts support this clone. The genes are TRBV19 and TRBJ2-7, with D perhaps TRBD1 or TRBD2 (6 bases each). With 4 bases removed from V and 5 bases from J, the gap between germline ends came to 18 bases. This CDR3 is built from 15 residues. Germline CDR1 reads LNHDA; CDR2 reads SQIVND (reference sequence). CDR3 nucleotides: TGTGCCAGTAGTACCCGGGACACCGGCGGGGACGAGCAGTACTTC. Its translation: CASSTRDTGGDEQYF.

The table lists this clone with many counts. This chain uses TRBV29-1 with TRBJ2-7, with D possibly TRBD2 on 6 matching bases. The V end lost 7 bases, the J end lost 6 bases, and 16 bases lay between the germline ends. CDR1 and CDR2 from the germline V gene are SQVTM and ANQGSEA. The CDR3 consists of 12 residues. CDR3 in DNA: TGCAGCGCAAGACTCGGGGGTAGCGAGCAGTACTTC. Residues: CSARLGGSEQYF.

This clone appeared many times. This chain links TRBV5-1 with TRBJ2-1; D ambiguous. CDR1 is SGHRS and CDR2 is YFSETQ in the germline V gene. Trimming stripped 0 bases from V and 9 bases from J, with 4 bases between. This CDR3 contains 11 residues. CDR3 DNA sequence: TGCGCCAGCAGCTTGGTTGGTGAGCAGTTCTTC. This gives the protein CASSLVGEQFF.

This clone was seen many times. This chain uses TRBV7-2 with TRBJ2-7, with TRBD2 matching 13 bases. Trimming cost V 5 bases and J 3 bases; bases outside gene matches: 13. Germline values: CDR1 SGHTA, CDR2 FQGNSA. The CDR3 is 18 amino acids. The CDR3 is CASSTGTSGNWGFYEQYF. The CDR3 region has the DNA TGTGCCAGCAGCACAGGGACTAGCGGGAACTGGGGTTTCTACGAGCAGTACTTC.

This clone is medium-sized in the sample. The V gene is TRBV6-1, the J gene TRBJ1-6, with 8 bases lining up with TRBD1. The CDR3 extends over 14 amino acids. The trim removed 6 bases at V and 8 bases at J, leaving 6 bases unmatched. The germline V gene encodes CDR1 MNHNS and CDR2 SASEGT. The DNA for the CDR3 is TGTGCCAGCAGGGACAGGGTAGGCGATTCACCCCTCCACTTT. This gives the protein CASRDRVGDSPLHF.

The V and J genes are TRBV12-3 or TRBV12-4 and TRBJ1-4, with 11 bases that match TRBD1. This CDR3 is 16 amino acids long. V was clipped by 7 bases and J by 6 bases; unmatched bases: 10. The DNA of the CDR3 is TGTGCCAGCATCTTTGGGGCGGGACAGGGGGATGAAAAACTGTTTTTT. This codes for CASIFGAGQGDEKLFF.